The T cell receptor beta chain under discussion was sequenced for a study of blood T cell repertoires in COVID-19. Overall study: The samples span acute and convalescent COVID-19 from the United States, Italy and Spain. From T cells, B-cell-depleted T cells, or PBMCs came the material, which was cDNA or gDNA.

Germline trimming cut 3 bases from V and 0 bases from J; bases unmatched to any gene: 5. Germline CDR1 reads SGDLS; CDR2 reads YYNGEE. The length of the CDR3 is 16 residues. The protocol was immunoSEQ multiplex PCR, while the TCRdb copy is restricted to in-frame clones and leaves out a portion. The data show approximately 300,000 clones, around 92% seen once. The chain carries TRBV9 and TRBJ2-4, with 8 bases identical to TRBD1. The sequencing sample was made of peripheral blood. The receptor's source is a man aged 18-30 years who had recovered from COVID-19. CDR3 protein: CASSEGTGGAKNIQYF. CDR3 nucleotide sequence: TGTGCCAGCAGCGAAGGGACAGGTGGAGCCAAAAACATTCAGTACTTC.